This T cell receptor beta chain is drawn from a study of blood T cell repertoires in COVID-19. The V and J ends lost 5 bases and 4 bases, in that order; junction bases with no gene match: 13. The CDR3 is 16 amino acids. Germline CDR1 MDHEN, CDR2 SYDVKM. This table comes from immunoSEQ multiplex PCR, and its TCRdb copy is limited to in-frame clones, with some not included. The profile shows 150,000 to 200,000 clones, around 89% of them singletons. Sequences were obtained from peripheral blood. This chain joins TRBV28 and TRBJ1-1; 7 bases match TRBD1. This sequence was found in a man aged 40-49 years with active or convalescent COVID-19. CDR3 amino acids: CASSLNTGVSSTEAFF. The CDR3 bases are TGTGCCAGCAGTCTTAATACAGGGGTCTCGAGCACTGAAGCTTTCTTT.